This T cell receptor beta chain was documented in a study of T cell responses to AZD1222 COVID-19 vaccine. Study at large: Second-dose recipients at about 4 or about 12 weeks were treated as one pooled group.

Points from the study as a whole: Repertoires were obtained solely post-peak T cell response. Receipt of two AZD1222 doses was followed by a rise in Spike-specific TCR breadth and depth.

Sequenced by immunoSEQ multiplex PCR; TCRdb stores in-frame clones only, minus some. This table has approximately 130,000 clones, approximately 93% appearing once. In this sample, this clone turned up a few times. The target antigen is unknown. Trimming at V came to 5 bases and at J to 4 bases, leaving 1 base not matched to a gene. The CDR3 covers 13 residues. Germline V CDR1 and CDR2: MGHRA, YSYEKL. The chain links TRBV4-1 to TRBJ1-2; 10 bases are shared with TRBD1. The sample consisted of peripheral blood, taken on day 0 of AZD1222 vaccination. The source of this sequence is an adult in good health. CDR3 protein: CASSGTGAYGYTF. The CDR3 nucleotides are TGCGCCAGCAGCGGGACAGGGGCCTATGGCTACACCTTC.